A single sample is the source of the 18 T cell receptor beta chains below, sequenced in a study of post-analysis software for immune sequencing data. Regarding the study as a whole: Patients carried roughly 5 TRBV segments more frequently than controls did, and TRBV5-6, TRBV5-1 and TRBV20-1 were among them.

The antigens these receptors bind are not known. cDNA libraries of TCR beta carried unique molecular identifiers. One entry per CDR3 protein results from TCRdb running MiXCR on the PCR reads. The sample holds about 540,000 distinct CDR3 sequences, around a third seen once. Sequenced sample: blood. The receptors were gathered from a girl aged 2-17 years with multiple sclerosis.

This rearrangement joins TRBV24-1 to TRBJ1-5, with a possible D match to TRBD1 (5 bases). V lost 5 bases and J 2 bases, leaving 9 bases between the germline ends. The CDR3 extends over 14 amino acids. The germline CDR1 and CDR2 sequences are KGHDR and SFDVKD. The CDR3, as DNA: TGTGCCACCAGTGGGGGGATGGGCAATCAGCCCCAGCATTTT. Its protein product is CATSGGMGNQPQHF.

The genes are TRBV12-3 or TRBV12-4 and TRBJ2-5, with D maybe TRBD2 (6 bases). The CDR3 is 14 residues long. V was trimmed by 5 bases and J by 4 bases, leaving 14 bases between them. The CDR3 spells CASSARGVGETQYF. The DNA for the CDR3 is TGTGCCAGCAGTGCCCGCGGGGTCGGAGAGACCCAGTACTTC.

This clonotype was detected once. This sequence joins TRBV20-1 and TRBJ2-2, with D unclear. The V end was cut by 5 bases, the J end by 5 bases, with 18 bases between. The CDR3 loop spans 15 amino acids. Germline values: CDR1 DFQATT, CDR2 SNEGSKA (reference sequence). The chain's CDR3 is CSAQTAQVVTGELFF. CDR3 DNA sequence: TGCAGTGCTCAAACCGCCCAAGTGGTGACCGGGGAGCTGTTTTTT.

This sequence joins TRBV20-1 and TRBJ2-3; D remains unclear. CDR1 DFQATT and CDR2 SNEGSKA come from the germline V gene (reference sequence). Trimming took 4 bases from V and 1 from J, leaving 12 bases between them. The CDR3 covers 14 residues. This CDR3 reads CSATFDGGTDTQYF. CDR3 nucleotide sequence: TGCAGTGCTACCTTCGACGGAGGCACAGATACGCAGTATTTT.

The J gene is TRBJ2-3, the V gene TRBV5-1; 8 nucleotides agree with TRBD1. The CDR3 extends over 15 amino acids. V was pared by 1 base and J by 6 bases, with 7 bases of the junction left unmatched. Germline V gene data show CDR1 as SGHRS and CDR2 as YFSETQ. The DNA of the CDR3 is TGCGCCAGCAGCTTGACGGGACAGGTACTCGATACGCAGTATTTT. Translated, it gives CASSLTGQVLDTQYF.

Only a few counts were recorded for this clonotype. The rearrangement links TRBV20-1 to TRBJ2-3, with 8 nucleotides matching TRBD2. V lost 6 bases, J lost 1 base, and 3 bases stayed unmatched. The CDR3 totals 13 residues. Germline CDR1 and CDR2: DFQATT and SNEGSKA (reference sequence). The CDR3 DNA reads TGCAGTGCCCCGCGGGGGGGCACAGATACGCAGTATTTT. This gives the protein CSAPRGGTDTQYF.

CDR3 in amino acids: CASSLYGNYEQYF. The CDR3 DNA reads as TGTGCCAGCTCACTCTATGGGAACTACGAGCAGTACTTC. The rearrangement uses TRBV18 and TRBJ2-7, with D unresolved. The CDR3 has 13 residues. Germline V CDR1 and CDR2: KGHSH, LQKENI. V lost 4 bases and J lost 3, with 10 bases in between.

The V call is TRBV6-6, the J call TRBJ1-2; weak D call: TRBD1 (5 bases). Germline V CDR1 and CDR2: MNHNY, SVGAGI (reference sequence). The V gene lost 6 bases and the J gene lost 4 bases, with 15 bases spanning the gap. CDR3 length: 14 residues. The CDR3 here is CASRSSTGAYGYTF. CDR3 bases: TGTGCCAGCAGGTCCTCTACAGGAGCCTATGGCTACACCTTC.

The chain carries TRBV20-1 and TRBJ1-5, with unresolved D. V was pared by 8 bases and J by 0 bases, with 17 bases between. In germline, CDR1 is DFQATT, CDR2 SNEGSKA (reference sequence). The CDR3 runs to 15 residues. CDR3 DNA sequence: TGCAGTTCTTTGGACTCAAGTCATAGCAATCAGCCCCAGCATTTT. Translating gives CSSLDSSHSNQPQHF.

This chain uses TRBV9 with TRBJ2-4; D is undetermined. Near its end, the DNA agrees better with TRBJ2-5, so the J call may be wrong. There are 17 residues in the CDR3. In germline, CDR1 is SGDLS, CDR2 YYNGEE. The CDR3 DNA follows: TGTGCCAGCAGCGCCTTCCTTGAGGCGGAAGGACGAGAGACCCAGTACTTC. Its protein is CASSAFLEAEGRETQYF.

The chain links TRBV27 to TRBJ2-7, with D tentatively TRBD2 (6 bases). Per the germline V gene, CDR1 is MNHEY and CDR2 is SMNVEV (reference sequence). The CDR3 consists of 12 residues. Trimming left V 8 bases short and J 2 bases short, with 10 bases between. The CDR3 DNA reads TGTGCCAGCGGGGGGATCCCCTACGAGCAGTACTTC. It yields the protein CASGGIPYEQYF.

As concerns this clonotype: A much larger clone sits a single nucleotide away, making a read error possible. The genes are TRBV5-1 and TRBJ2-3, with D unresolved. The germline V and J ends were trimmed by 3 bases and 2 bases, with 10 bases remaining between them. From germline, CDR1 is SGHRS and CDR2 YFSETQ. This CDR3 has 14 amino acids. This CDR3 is CASSSDRTTDTQYF. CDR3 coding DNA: TGCGCCAGCAGCTCCGACCGGACCACAGATACGCAGTATTTT.

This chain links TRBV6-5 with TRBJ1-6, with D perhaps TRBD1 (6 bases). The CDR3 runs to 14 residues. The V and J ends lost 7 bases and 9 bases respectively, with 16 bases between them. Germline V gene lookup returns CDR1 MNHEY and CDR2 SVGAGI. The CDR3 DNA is TGTGCCAGCACTCGCGGGGACAAGACTTCACCCCTCCACTTT. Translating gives CASTRGDKTSPLHF.

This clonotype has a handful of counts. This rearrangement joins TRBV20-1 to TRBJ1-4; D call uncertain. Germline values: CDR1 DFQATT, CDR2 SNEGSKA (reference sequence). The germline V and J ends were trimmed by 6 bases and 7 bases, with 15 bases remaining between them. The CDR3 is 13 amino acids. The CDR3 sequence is CSAPVRGSEKLFF. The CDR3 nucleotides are TGCAGTGCCCCCGTGCGAGGGAGTGAAAAACTGTTTTTT.

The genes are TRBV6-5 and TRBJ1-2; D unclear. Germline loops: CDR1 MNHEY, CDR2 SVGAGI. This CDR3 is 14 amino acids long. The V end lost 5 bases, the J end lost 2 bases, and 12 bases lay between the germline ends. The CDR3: CASSPRLVNYGYTF. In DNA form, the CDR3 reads TGTGCCAGCAGTCCCCGTTTGGTCAACTATGGCTACACCTTC.

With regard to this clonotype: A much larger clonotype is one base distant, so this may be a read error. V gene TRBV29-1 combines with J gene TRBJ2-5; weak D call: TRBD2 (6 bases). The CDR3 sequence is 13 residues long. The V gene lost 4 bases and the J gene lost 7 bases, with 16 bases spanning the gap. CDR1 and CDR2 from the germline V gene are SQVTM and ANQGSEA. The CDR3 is CSVGRGLGVTQYF. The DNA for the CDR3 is TGCAGCGTTGGGAGGGGCCTGGGAGTGACCCAGTACTTC.

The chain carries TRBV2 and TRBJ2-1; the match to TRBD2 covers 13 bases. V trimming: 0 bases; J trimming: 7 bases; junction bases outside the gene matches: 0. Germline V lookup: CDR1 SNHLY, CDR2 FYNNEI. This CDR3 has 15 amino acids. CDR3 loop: CASSEALAGGNEQFF. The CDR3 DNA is TGTGCCAGCAGTGAAGCACTAGCGGGGGGGAATGAGCAGTTCTTC.

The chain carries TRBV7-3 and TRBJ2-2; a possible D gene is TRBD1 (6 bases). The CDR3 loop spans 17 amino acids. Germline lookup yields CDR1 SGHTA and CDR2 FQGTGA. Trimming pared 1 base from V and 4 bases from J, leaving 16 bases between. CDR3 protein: CASSLILQGVGTGELFF. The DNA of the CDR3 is TGTGCCAGCAGCTTAATATTACAGGGAGTTGGCACCGGGGAGCTGTTTTTT.